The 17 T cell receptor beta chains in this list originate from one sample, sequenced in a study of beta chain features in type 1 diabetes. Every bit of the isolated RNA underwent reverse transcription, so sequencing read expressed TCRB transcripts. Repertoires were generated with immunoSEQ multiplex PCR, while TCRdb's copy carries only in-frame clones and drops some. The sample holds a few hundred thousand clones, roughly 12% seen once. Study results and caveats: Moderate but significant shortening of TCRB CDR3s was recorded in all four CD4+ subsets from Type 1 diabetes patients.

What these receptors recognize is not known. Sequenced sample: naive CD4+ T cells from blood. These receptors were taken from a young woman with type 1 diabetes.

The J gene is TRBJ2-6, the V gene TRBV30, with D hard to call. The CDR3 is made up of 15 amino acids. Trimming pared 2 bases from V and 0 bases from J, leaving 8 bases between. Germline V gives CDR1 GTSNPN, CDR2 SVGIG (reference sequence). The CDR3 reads CAWSRVGSGANVLTF. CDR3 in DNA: TGTGCCTGGAGTCGGGTCGGCTCTGGGGCCAACGTCCTGACTTTC.

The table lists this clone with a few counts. CDR3 bases: TGCGCCAGCGCCGGGAATAGCATGGGCACAGATACGCAGTATTTT. This translates into CASAGNSMGTDTQYF. This chain uses TRBV4-3 with TRBJ2-3, with D perhaps matching TRBD2 (5 bases). The CDR3 is 15 residues long. Germline values: CDR1 LGHNA, CDR2 YSLEER. V lost 8 bases to trimming and J lost 1 base, with 16 bases between them.

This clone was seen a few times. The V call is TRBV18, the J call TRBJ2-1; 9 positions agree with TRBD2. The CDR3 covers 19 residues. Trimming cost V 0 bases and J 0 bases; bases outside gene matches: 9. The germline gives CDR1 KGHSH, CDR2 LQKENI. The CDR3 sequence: CASSPPGRSSGSSYNEQFF. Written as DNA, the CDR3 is TGTGCCAGCTCACCACCTGGTCGTAGTAGCGGGAGCTCCTACAATGAGCAGTTCTTC.

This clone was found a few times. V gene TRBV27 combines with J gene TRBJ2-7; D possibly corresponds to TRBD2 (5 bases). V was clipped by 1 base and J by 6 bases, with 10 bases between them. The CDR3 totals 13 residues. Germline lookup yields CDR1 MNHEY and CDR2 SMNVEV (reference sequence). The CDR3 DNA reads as TGTGCCAGCAGTTTATTTTGGGGAGCCGAGCAGTACTTC. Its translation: CASSLFWGAEQYF.

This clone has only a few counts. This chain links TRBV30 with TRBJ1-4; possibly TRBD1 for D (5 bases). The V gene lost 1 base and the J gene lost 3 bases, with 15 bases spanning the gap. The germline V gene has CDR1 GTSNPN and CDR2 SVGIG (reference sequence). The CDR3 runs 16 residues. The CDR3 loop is CAWSASTRASNEKLFF. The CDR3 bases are TGTGCCTGGAGTGCGTCGACCAGGGCGTCTAATGAAAAACTGTTTTTT.

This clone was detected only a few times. DNA for the CDR3: TGTGCCAGCCAGGTCAGGGGACAGCAGTTCTTC. Translation gives CASQVRGQQFF. The chain links TRBV2 to TRBJ2-1; possible D gene TRBD1, 6 bases. The CDR3 spans 11 residues. The germline CDR1 and CDR2 sequences are SNHLY and FYNNEI. Trimming removed 8 bases at V and 11 bases at J, with 13 bases between.

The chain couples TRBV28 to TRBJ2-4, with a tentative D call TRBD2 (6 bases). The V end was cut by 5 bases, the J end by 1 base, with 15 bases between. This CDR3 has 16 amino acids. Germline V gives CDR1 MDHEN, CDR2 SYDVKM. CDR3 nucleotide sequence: TGTGCCAGCAGTGTGCTAGCGAGTCGTGCCAAAAACATTCAGTACTTC. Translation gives CASSVLASRAKNIQYF.

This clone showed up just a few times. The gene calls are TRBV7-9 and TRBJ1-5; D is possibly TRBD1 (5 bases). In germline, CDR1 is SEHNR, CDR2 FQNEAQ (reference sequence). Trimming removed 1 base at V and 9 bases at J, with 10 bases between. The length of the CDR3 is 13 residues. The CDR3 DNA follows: TGTGCCAGCAGCTTAGAGGGGTTCGGGCCCCAGCATTTT. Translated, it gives CASSLEGFGPQHF.

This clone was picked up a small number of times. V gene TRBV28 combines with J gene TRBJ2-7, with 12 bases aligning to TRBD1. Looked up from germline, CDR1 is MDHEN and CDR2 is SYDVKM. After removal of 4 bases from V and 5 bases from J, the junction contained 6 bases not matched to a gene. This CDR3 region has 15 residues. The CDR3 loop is CASSSPGQGANEQYF. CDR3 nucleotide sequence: TGTGCCAGCAGTTCACCGGGACAGGGGGCGAACGAGCAGTACTTC. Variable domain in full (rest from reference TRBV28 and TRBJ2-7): DVKVTQSSRYLVKRTGEKVFLECVQDMDHENMFWYRQDPGLGLRLIYFSYDVKMKEKGDIPEGYSVSREKKERFSLILESASTNQTSMYLCASSSPGQGANEQYFGPGTRLTVT.

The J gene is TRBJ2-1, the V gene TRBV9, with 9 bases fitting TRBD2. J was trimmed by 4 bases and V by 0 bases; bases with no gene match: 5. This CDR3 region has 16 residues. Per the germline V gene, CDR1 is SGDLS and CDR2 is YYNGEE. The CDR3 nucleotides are TGTGCCAGCAGCGTAGGCAATAGCGGGAGTTACAATGAGCAGTTCTTC. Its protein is CASSVGNSGSYNEQFF.

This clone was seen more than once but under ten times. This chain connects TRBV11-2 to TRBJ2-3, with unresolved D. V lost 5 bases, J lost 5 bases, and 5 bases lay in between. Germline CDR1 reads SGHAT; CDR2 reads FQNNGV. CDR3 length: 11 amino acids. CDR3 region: CASSPLDTQYF. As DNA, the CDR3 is TGTGCCAGCAGCCCTCTAGATACGCAGTATTTT.

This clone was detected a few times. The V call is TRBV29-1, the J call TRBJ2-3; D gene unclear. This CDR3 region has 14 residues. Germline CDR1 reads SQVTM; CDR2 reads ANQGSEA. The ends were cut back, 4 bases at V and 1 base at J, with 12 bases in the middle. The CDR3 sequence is CSVARTTGTDTQYF. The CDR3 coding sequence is TGCAGCGTTGCGAGAACTACTGGCACAGATACGCAGTATTTT.

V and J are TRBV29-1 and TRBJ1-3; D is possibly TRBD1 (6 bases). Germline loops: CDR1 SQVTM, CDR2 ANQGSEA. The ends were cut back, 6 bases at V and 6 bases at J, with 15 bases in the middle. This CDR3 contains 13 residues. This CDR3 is CSVETGLENTIYF. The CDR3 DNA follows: TGCAGCGTCGAGACAGGACTTGAAAACACCATATATTTT.

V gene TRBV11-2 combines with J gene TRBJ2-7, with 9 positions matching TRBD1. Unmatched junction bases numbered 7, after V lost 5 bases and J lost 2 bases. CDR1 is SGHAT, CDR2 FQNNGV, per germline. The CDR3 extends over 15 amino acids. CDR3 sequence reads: CASSERDRVPYEQYF. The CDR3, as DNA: TGTGCCAGCAGCGAAAGGGACAGGGTCCCCTACGAGCAGTACTTC.

The CDR3 here is CASSEYRVENTEAFF. In DNA, the CDR3 is TGTGCCAGCAGCGAATACAGGGTGGAGAACACTGAAGCTTTCTTT. The V gene is TRBV7-8, the J gene TRBJ1-1, with D possibly matching TRBD1 (6 bases). CDR1 and CDR2 from the germline V gene are SGHVS and FQNEAQ. The length of the CDR3 is 15 residues. V shed 5 bases and J shed 1 base, with 14 bases lying between them.

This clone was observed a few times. The CDR3, as DNA: TGTGCCAGCGGAAGACAGGATGGAAGGGAGCAGTACTTC. Its translation is CASGRQDGREQYF. The chain joins TRBV25-1 to TRBJ2-7, with a possible D match to TRBD1 (6 bases). Germline V gene lookup returns CDR1 MGHDK and CDR2 SYGVNS. The CDR3 length is 13 residues. Between the trimmed V and J ends, which lost 8 bases and 7 bases, there was a span of 18 bases.

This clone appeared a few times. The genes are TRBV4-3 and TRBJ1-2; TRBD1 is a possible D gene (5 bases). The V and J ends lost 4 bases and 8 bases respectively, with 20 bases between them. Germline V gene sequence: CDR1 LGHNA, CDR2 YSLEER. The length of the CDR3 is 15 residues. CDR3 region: CASSRGTGTLQGYTF. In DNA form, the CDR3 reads TGCGCCAGCAGCCGAGGAACGGGGACTCTTCAGGGCTACACCTTC.